These 15 T cell receptor beta chains share one sample of origin, sequenced in a study of CD8 T cells in ankylosing spondylitis (TCRdb year 2017). The method behind the library was 5' RACE. TCRdb names Illumina HiSeq 2500 as the instrument used. In TCRdb, the public reads were trimmed at Q25 with fastp and aligned with MiXCR, with productive beta chains retained. Rows are combined by CDR3 protein, so each entry shows the most common genes and DNA. Recorded for this sample are more than 35,000 distinct CDR3 sequences; 6% of them occurred a single time. The ten top clones hold 9.5% to 15% of the sample. Sequenced sample: blood, either unsorted or a sorted T cell fraction (not recorded which). The receptor source for this set is a male donor with ankylosing spondylitis or in good health (not recorded which).

In this sample, this clonotype turned up many times. The rearrangement uses TRBV15 and TRBJ2-1; D is perhaps TRBD2 (5 bases). This CDR3 region has 13 residues. Per germline, CDR1 LNHNV and CDR2 YYDKDF (reference sequence). The germline V and J ends were trimmed by 0 bases and 13 bases, with 13 bases remaining between them. The CDR3 DNA is TGTGCCACCAGCAGAGATAAGTCCGGACTTCAGTTCTTC. Protein sequence: CATSRDKSGLQFF.

In its sample, this clonotype was seen many times. The chain carries TRBV5-1 and TRBJ1-6; D unresolved. CDR3 size: 15 residues. Germline V gene data show CDR1 as SGHRS and CDR2 as YFSETQ. V lost 6 bases, J lost 0 bases, and 10 bases lay in between. This chain's CDR3 is CASTNLSSYNSPLHF. CDR3 sequence (DNA): TGCGCCAGCACAAACCTGAGCTCCTATAATTCACCCCTCCACTTT.

With regard to this clonotype: A much larger clone differs from this one at a single base, so this may be a read error. The genes are TRBV7-2 and TRBJ1-5; D is perhaps TRBD1 (5 bases). The CDR3 runs to 17 residues. Trimming shortened V by 2 bases and J by 6 bases, and 20 bases separated the two germline ends. CDR1 and CDR2 (germline): SGHTA, FQGNSA. The chain's CDR3 is CASSLMGSPGLLQPQHF. The CDR3 DNA is TGTGCCAGCAGCTTAATGGGGTCGCCAGGGTTACTTCAGCCCCAGCATTTT.

This clonotype was detected many times. The chain combines TRBV5-1 with TRBJ2-1; the match to TRBD2 covers 14 bases. V shed 6 bases, J shed 8 bases, and the junction held 10 bases outside the gene matches. CDR1 and CDR2 (germline): SGHRS, YFSETQ. The CDR3 has 16 amino acids. This CDR3 reads CASMLPTSGGADEQFF. The DNA of the CDR3 is TGCGCCAGCATGCTACCGACTAGCGGGGGGGCCGATGAGCAGTTCTTC.

In this sample, this clonotype turned up many times. The rearrangement joins TRBV5-1 to TRBJ2-1; D gene ambiguous. This CDR3 region has 13 residues. The germline V gene has CDR1 SGHRS and CDR2 YFSETQ. V was pared by 3 bases and J by 8 bases, with 12 bases between. The CDR3 sequence: CASSSTLGDEQFF. The CDR3 nucleotides are TGCGCCAGCAGCTCGACCTTAGGCGATGAGCAGTTCTTC. Variable domain in full (rest from reference TRBV5-1 and TRBJ2-1): KAGVTQTPRYLIKTRGQQVTLSCSPISGHRSVSWYQQTPGQGLQFLFEYFSETQRNKGNFPGRFSGRQFSNSRSEMNVSTLELGDSALYLCASSSTLGDEQFFGPGTRLTVL.

The table lists this clonotype with many counts. CDR3 in DNA: TGTGCCAGCAGCTTACTTGCCGGGACAGACTACAATGAGCAGTTCTTC. Translated, it gives CASSLLAGTDYNEQFF. The genes are TRBV7-9 and TRBJ2-1, with 7 bases lining up with TRBD1. J was trimmed by 3 bases and V by 2 bases; bases with no gene match: 7. The CDR3 loop spans 16 amino acids. The germline gives CDR1 SEHNR, CDR2 FQNEAQ (reference sequence).

CDR3 sequence: CASSLQGASREAFF. Here the CDR3 DNA reads TGTGCCAGCAGCTTACAGGGGGCGAGTCGGGAAGCTTTCTTT. This rearrangement joins TRBV7-2 to TRBJ1-1, with 8 bases matching TRBD1. This CDR3 is 14 amino acids long. In germline, CDR1 is SGHTA, CDR2 FQGNSA. V gave up 2 bases and J gave up 8 bases; unmatched junction bases: 7.

This clonotype was seen at least ten times. This chain uses TRBV12-3 or TRBV12-4 with TRBJ1-4; D remains ambiguous. The CDR3 length is 14 residues. Deletions cut 5 bases from V and 8 bases from J, with 15 bases between. CDR3 bases: TGTGCCAGCAGTGGGCACGGTGTTGGAGAAAAACTGTTTTTT. Translating gives CASSGHGVGEKLFF.

This clonotype has at least ten counts. The chain is built from TRBV20-1 and TRBJ2-5; 7 nucleotides agree with TRBD1. The germline gives CDR1 DFQATT, CDR2 SNEGSKA (reference sequence). CDR3 size: 13 residues. Trimming took 6 bases from V and 1 from J; bases not matched to a gene: 5. The CDR3: CSAKPGGQETQYF. The DNA of the CDR3 is TGCAGTGCAAAACCAGGGGGCCAAGAGACCCAGTACTTC.

This clonotype was counted at least ten times. The CDR3 sequence: CASSVGTGTTEAFF. CDR3 coding DNA: TGTGCCAGCAGTGTCGGCACAGGGACGACTGAAGCTTTCTTT. This chain uses TRBV25-1 with TRBJ1-1, with a tentative D call TRBD1 (6 bases). V shed 4 bases and J shed 5 bases, with 14 bases lying between them. Per the germline V gene, CDR1 is MGHDK and CDR2 is SYGVNS. The CDR3 runs to 14 residues.

This clonotype was observed at least ten times. The rearrangement uses TRBV14 and TRBJ1-1; D may be TRBD1 (6 bases). The CDR3 extends over 18 amino acids. Trimming removed 2 bases from V and 7 bases from J, with 26 bases in between. Germline V gene sequence: CDR1 SGHDN, CDR2 FVKESK. Here the CDR3 reads CASSQIIFRTARLHEAFF. Written as DNA, the CDR3 is TGTGCCAGCAGCCAAATTATCTTCCGGACAGCTAGATTACATGAAGCTTTCTTT.

Many counts were recorded for this clonotype. The chain couples TRBV20-1 to TRBJ2-1, with 8 bases identical to TRBD2. Germline V gene sequence: CDR1 DFQATT, CDR2 SNEGSKA (reference sequence). This CDR3 contains 15 residues. V was pared by 1 base and J by 6 bases, with 8 bases of the junction left unmatched. The CDR3 region is CSARGTGTRRNEQFF. The CDR3 DNA follows: TGCAGTGCTAGAGGTACCGGGACTAGGCGCAATGAGCAGTTCTTC.

This clonotype showed up many times. V usage is TRBV10-2 and J usage is TRBJ1-2, with D maybe TRBD1 (5 bases). With 2 bases removed from V and 5 bases from J, the gap between germline ends came to 15 bases. Per germline, CDR1 WSHSY and CDR2 SAAADI. The CDR3 extends over 15 amino acids. The CDR3: CASSETRGVGYGYTF. CDR3 nucleotide sequence: TGCGCCAGCAGTGAGACCCGGGGCGTGGGTTATGGCTACACCTTC.

This clonotype was seen at least ten times. The gene calls are TRBV10-3 and TRBJ2-1; possible D gene TRBD2, 5 bases. The CDR3 length is 14 residues. V gave up 6 bases and J gave up 10 bases, with 19 bases separating them. From germline, CDR1 is ENHRY and CDR2 SYGVKD. CDR3 in amino acids: CAISRSTEVIEQFF. CDR3 in DNA: TGTGCCATCAGCAGATCTACGGAGGTTATAGAGCAGTTCTTC.

This clonotype was seen many times. The DNA for the CDR3 is TGTGCCAGCAGCGACTACAGGGTACCGGGTCAGCCCCAGCATTTT. Its translation is CASSDYRVPGQPQHF. This chain links TRBV12-3 or TRBV12-4 with TRBJ1-5; perhaps TRBD1 as D (6 bases). The CDR3 runs 15 residues. Trimming cost V 6 bases and J 6 bases, with 18 bases left between them.